This T cell receptor (beta chain) appears in the sequencing data of a study of blood T cell repertoires in COVID-19 (TCRdb year 2020). The study in broad terms: Collaborator samples came from the United States, Italy and Spain and covered acute and convalescent phases of COVID-19. The material from the prospective study consisted of cDNA or gDNA derived from T cells, B-cell-depleted T cells, or PBMCs. The dataset comprised deeply sampled blood TCRbeta repertoires from subjects exposed to, actively infected with, or recovered from COVID-19. A freely available public database, intended as a resource for researchers studying the immune response to SARS-CoV-2, is where the repertoires were released. The samples were drawn from the first 160 participants of the ongoing ImmuneRACE study and from 1,254 subjects provided by 6 global collaborators. Nearly every sample came with metadata listing a de-identified subject ID, COVID-19 status, age in years and sex. Where available, HLA class I and class II types were obtained from metadata supplied by the sample provider rather than from assay-based typing. What the study reported, not specific to this receptor: Clinical and demographic metadata were provided uncurated, with the amount varying by source and participant.

TCRbeta CDR3 regions were amplified from genomic DNA using the immunoSEQ Assay, a bias-controlled multiplex PCR. The study's processing was this. Within the assay, amplification of reference gene primers was used to estimate how many nucleated cells each sample contained. To quantify the absolute abundance of each unique TCRbeta CDR3 rearrangement, sequence reads were collapsed and filtered. For each sample, productive Simpson clonality was calculated as the square root of Simpson's diversity index over productive rearrangements. The clones in this table, taken by TCRdb from immuneACCESS, are in-frame only. Not every clone is retained; where verified, under half of the shortfall comes from an unresolved V gene, and the cause of the rest is unknown. Clone size and V and J calls were adopted from that table, with D and trimming inferred from the DNA. The sample profile shows a few hundred thousand clones; less than 90% of them were found once. 6.5% to 8.5% of the sample belongs to the ten largest clones.

Participants in the prospective study were enrolled through a virtual design, were aged about 18 to 100 years, and lived in roughly 25 United States geographic areas. To assign participants to cohorts, the prospective study relied on clinical history that participants themselves reported in a screening survey and a study questionnaire. ImmuneRACE Cohort 3 recovered participants were defined by two consecutive negative NP/OP PCR tests, healthcare professional clearance, or symptom resolution. In the prospective study, whole blood, serum and a nasopharyngeal or oropharyngeal swab were collected from each participant by mobile phlebotomists. Over an approximately 2-month period, participants in the prospective study had the option of providing additional blood draws and questionnaires. Before DNA extraction, prospective study blood samples were shipped either frozen or at room temperature. As encoded in the germline V gene (reference sequence), CDR1 is MNHEY while CDR2 is SMNVEV. The CDR3 runs 15 residues from the cysteine to the phenylalanine. Only the CDR3 portion is preserved as DNA: 45 bases, with reading frame beginning at the first base. Relative to germline, V is 0 bases shorter and J is 4 bases shorter, with 12 bases between their ends.

With regard to this clone: The target of this receptor is not known. No quality values exist for individual bases; no much larger clone is one base distant.

The rearrangement joined TRBV27 to TRBJ1-2, with a tentative D gene TRBD1 over 6 matching bases. The TCR comes from a woman in her sixties or seventies who had recovered from COVID-19. What was sequenced was PBMCs or T cells enriched from blood (not recorded which). The DNA sequence reads TGTGCCAGCAGTTTATCGGGACAAGATCCCTATGGCTACACCTTC. This translates into CASSLSGQDPYGYTF.